The clone carrying this T cell receptor (beta chain) was counted between two and nine times. The data belong to a study of beta chain features in type 1 diabetes. Study-wide background: Examination spanned 90 million to 140 million sorted cells from all samples.

Every isolated RNA sample was fully reverse transcribed, so sequencing captured expressed TCRB transcripts. Average reads for naive, central memory and regulatory T cell samples were about 3.6 million. Clones were read by immunoSEQ multiplex PCR, and TCRdb kept only the in-frame ones, dropping some. The sample includes around 500,000 clones, over 25% of them seen just once. This receptor was identified in a man between 18 and 35 years old in good health. Sequences were obtained from naive CD4+ T cells from blood.

The CDR3 is CASSVGYLAGGSTGELFF. The CDR3 nucleotides read TGTGCCAGCAGCGTAGGATACCTAGCGGGAGGTAGCACCGGGGAGCTGTTTTTT. V usage is TRBV9 and J usage is TRBJ2-2; TRBD2 matches at 11 bases. The CDR3 spans 18 residues. Germline V CDR1 and CDR2: SGDLS, YYNGEE. Trimming took 0 bases from V and 4 from J; bases not matched to a gene: 8.